Listed here are 19 T cell receptor beta chains from one sample, sequenced in a study of blood T cell repertoires in COVID-19. Sequenced by immunoSEQ multiplex PCR; TCRdb stores in-frame clones only, minus some. The sample comprises over 250,000 clones, about four fifths of which are singletons, and 4.5% to 6% rests with the top ten. Sequenced material: PBMCs or T cells enriched from blood (not recorded which). The receptors shown here come from a middle-aged man who had been exposed to COVID-19.

This chain uses TRBV13 with TRBJ2-7; TRBD2 might be the D (6 bases). Trimming stripped 4 bases from V and 3 bases from J, with 22 bases between. In germline, CDR1 is PRHDT, CDR2 FYEKMQ (reference sequence). This CDR3 region has 17 residues. The CDR3 protein is CASSSTSRLSSGYEQYF. The CDR3 DNA reads as TGTGCCAGCAGCTCCACTTCCCGACTTAGTAGCGGCTACGAGCAGTACTTC.

The rearrangement links TRBV9 to TRBJ2-2; D gene uncertain. The V end lost 1 base, the J end lost 2 bases, and 9 bases lay between the germline ends. Per germline, CDR1 SGDLS and CDR2 YYNGEE. This CDR3 contains 15 residues. The CDR3 coding sequence is TGTGCCAGCAGCGTACGTACGGGTAACACCGGGGAGCTGTTTTTT. Translated, it gives CASSVRTGNTGELFF.

The chain recombines TRBV30 with TRBJ1-4; TRBD1 matches at 9 bases. This CDR3 comprises 12 residues. The germline gives CDR1 GTSNPN, CDR2 SVGIG (reference sequence). J lost 7 bases, V lost 8 bases, and 5 bases had no gene match. The CDR3, as DNA: TGTGCCGCCGGGACAGGGATTGAAAAACTGTTTTTT. Its translation: CAAGTGIEKLFF.

V gene TRBV7-9 combines with J gene TRBJ2-2; D is perhaps TRBD1 (6 bases). Trimming cost V 1 base and J 0 bases, with 6 bases left between them. The CDR3 consists of 15 residues. Looked up from germline, CDR1 is SEHNR and CDR2 is FQNEAQ (reference sequence). CDR3 coding DNA: TGTGCCAGCAGCTTAGAGGGGGCGAACACCGGGGAGCTGTTTTTT. Its translation is CASSLEGANTGELFF.

J is TRBJ1-2 and V is TRBV18; tentatively, D is TRBD1 (5 bases). The CDR3 is 16 residues long. Trimming stripped 2 bases from V and 4 bases from J, with 17 bases between. Per germline, CDR1 KGHSH and CDR2 LQKENI. The DNA of the CDR3 is TGTGCCAGCTCACCAGAGCAAGGGGCGCGCGGCTATGGCTACACCTTC. Encoded protein: CASSPEQGARGYGYTF.

This rearrangement joins TRBV5-1 to TRBJ1-2; no firm D call. The germline V gene encodes CDR1 SGHRS and CDR2 YFSETQ. Deletions cut 3 bases from V and 7 bases from J, with 13 bases between. The CDR3 loop spans 13 amino acids. The CDR3, as DNA: TGCGCCAGCAGCTCATCGCGTGGTGTTGGCTACACCTTC. It translates to CASSSSRGVGYTF.

This clone was counted a single time. The chain carries TRBV19 and TRBJ2-7, with a weak D call TRBD2 (6 bases). Germline V gene lookup returns CDR1 LNHDA and CDR2 SQIVND (reference sequence). The CDR3 is 12 residues long. Trimming cost V 5 bases and J 6 bases, with 11 bases left between them. CDR3 DNA sequence: TGTGCCAGTAGTGGACTACGGGGCGAGCAGTACTTC. Amino acids: CASSGLRGEQYF.

The CDR3 reads CASSLSRGQGRGTEAFF. Here the CDR3 DNA reads TGTGCCAGCAGTTTAAGTCGGGGACAGGGGAGGGGCACTGAAGCTTTCTTT. This chain joins TRBV27 and TRBJ1-1; 10 nucleotides line up with TRBD1. The ends lost 2 bases at V and 4 bases at J; junction bases unmatched: 10. This CDR3 region has 17 residues. Germline assignment: CDR1 MNHEY and CDR2 SMNVEV (reference sequence).

V gene TRBV30 combines with J gene TRBJ2-7; TRBD2 aligns across 7 bases. The germline CDR1 and CDR2 sequences are GTSNPN and SVGIG (reference sequence). The CDR3 contains 14 residues. The V and J ends lost 1 base and 3 bases, in that order; junction bases with no gene match: 6. The CDR3 sequence: CAWSGLAAVYEQYF. The CDR3 nucleotides are TGTGCCTGGAGTGGGCTAGCGGCTGTCTACGAGCAGTACTTC.

The J gene is TRBJ2-7, the V gene TRBV12-3 or TRBV12-4, with D perhaps TRBD2 (6 bases). The CDR3 extends over 13 amino acids. V was shortened by 4 bases and J by 2 bases, with 9 bases between the two germline ends. This CDR3 reads CASSSGLTYEQYF. In nucleotides, the CDR3 is TGTGCCAGCAGTTCGGGACTGACCTACGAGCAGTACTTC.

The table lists this clone with a count of one. The J gene is TRBJ2-7, the V gene TRBV6-5; perhaps TRBD1 as D (6 bases). Deletions cut 4 bases from V and 6 bases from J, with 16 bases between. The CDR3 has 14 residues. Germline lookup yields CDR1 MNHEY and CDR2 SVGAGI. CDR3 in amino acids: CASSFQQGQGEQYF. The CDR3 DNA follows: TGTGCCAGCAGTTTCCAACAGGGTCAGGGCGAGCAGTACTTC.

The gene calls are TRBV2 and TRBJ1-2, with a possible D match to TRBD1 (5 bases). CDR3 length: 15 amino acids. With 7 bases removed from V and 2 bases from J, the gap between germline ends came to 17 bases. Germline V CDR1 and CDR2: SNHLY, FYNNEI. This chain's CDR3 is CASIPTNRGNYGYTF. Written as DNA, the CDR3 is TGTGCCAGCATCCCAACGAACCGGGGGAACTATGGCTACACCTTC.

This clone was recorded only once. The rearrangement links TRBV5-6 to TRBJ1-6; 7 bases line up with TRBD1. V dropped 1 base and J dropped 6; count of bases not matched to a gene: 4. This CDR3 contains 15 residues. Per germline, CDR1 SGHDT and CDR2 YYEEEE. CDR3 DNA sequence: TGTGCCAGCAGCTTGTTCTCAGGGGGTAATTCACCCCTCCACTTT. Amino acid sequence: CASSLFSGGNSPLHF.

The CDR3 here is CATPHGGGPLNQPQHF. CDR3 nucleotides: TGTGCCACCCCCCATGGGGGGGGGCCACTAAATCAGCCCCAGCATTTT. The chain joins TRBV19 to TRBJ1-5, with D perhaps TRBD1 (6 bases). This CDR3 contains 16 residues. V dropped 10 bases and J dropped 4 bases, with 23 bases sitting between them. Germline V gives CDR1 LNHDA, CDR2 SQIVND (reference sequence).

For the CDR3, the DNA is TGTGCCAGCAGAATCAATTTACTCAATGAGCAGTTCTTC. This translates into CASRINLLNEQFF. The rearrangement joins TRBV25-1 to TRBJ2-1; D is unresolved. Per germline, CDR1 MGHDK and CDR2 SYGVNS. The germline V and J ends were trimmed by 6 bases and 6 bases, with 12 bases remaining between them. This CDR3 spans 13 amino acids.

The CDR3 nucleotides are TGTGCCAGTAGGCAACAGGGGGCGAAGGATTATGGCTACACCTTC. Its translation is CASRQQGAKDYGYTF. The rearrangement joins TRBV19 to TRBJ1-2; TRBD1 matches at 9 bases. V lost 6 bases, J lost 5 bases, and 10 bases stayed unmatched. Germline V CDR1 and CDR2: LNHDA, SQIVND (reference sequence). The CDR3 covers 15 residues.

The chain couples TRBV6-5 to TRBJ2-7; 13 nucleotides line up with TRBD2. Per the germline V gene, CDR1 is MNHEY and CDR2 is SVGAGI. The CDR3 contains 15 residues. V gave up 5 bases and J gave up 3 bases; unmatched junction bases: 4. DNA of the CDR3: TGTGCCAGCAGTCGACTAGCGGGAGGAATCTACGAGCAGTACTTC. Translation: CASSRLAGGIYEQYF.

This clone was seen just once. This chain joins TRBV19 and TRBJ2-7; maybe TRBD2 (6 bases). V gave up 0 bases and J gave up 7 bases, with 7 bases separating them. The V gene's germline CDR1 is LNHDA and CDR2 SQIVND (reference sequence). CDR3 length equals 12 residues. Written as DNA, the CDR3 is TGTGCCAGTAGTATAGAACGGGGGGAGCAGTACTTC. Protein: CASSIERGEQYF.

This clone was found once. V usage is TRBV10-3 and J usage is TRBJ2-7; D may be TRBD1 (8 bases). V gave up 2 bases and J gave up 2 bases, with 13 bases separating them. This CDR3 spans 15 amino acids. Germline V gene data show CDR1 as ENHRY and CDR2 as SYGVKD. CDR3 sequence (DNA): TGTGCCATCAGTGAGACAGGGGGGGGACCCTACGAGCAGTACTTC. Translation gives CAISETGGGPYEQYF.